What follows are 14 T cell receptor beta chains derived from one specimen sequenced in a study of control samples from healthy donors and cancer patients. Using immunoSEQ multiplex PCR, the repertoire was profiled, and TCRdb retains in-frame clones only, with some absent. The sample records about 98,000 clones, around 80% being singletons. Sequenced: blood. The source is a woman in her 30s in good health.

The chain uses TRBV4-2 and TRBJ2-7; D is perhaps TRBD1 (5 bases). V dropped 0 bases and J dropped 0 bases, with 6 bases sitting between them. The V gene's germline CDR1 is LGHNA and CDR2 YNFKEQ. There are 14 residues in the CDR3. CDR3 protein: CASSQDRGSYEQYF. The CDR3 nucleotides are TGTGCCAGCAGCCAAGATAGGGGCTCCTACGAGCAGTACTTC.

CDR3 DNA sequence: TGTGCCAGCAGCTTAGAGATCATTGGAAACACCATATATTTT. It yields the protein CASSLEIIGNTIYF. V gene TRBV7-9 combines with J gene TRBJ1-3; no definite D call. The ends were cut back, 1 base at V and 3 bases at J, with 7 bases in the middle. The CDR3 is 14 amino acids. Per germline, CDR1 SEHNR and CDR2 FQNEAQ (reference sequence).

The J gene is TRBJ1-1, the V gene TRBV19, with D possibly being TRBD1 (5 bases). The length of the CDR3 is 14 residues. V lost 5 bases and J lost 5, with 15 bases in between. Germline CDR1 reads LNHDA; CDR2 reads SQIVND (reference sequence). CDR3 DNA sequence: TGTGCCAGTAGTGGCCCGGGACCGCGGACTGAAGCTTTCTTT. Its protein is CASSGPGPRTEAFF. Based on the CDR3 plus reference TRBV19 and TRBJ1-1, the full variable domain is DGGITQSPKYLFRKEGQNVTLSCEQNLNHDAMYWYRQDPGQGLRLIYYSQIVNDFQKGDIAEGYSVSREKKESFPLTVTSAQKNPTAFYLCASSGPGPRTEAFFGQGTRLTVV.

The CDR3 reads CASSVGVRWYGYTF. The CDR3 DNA reads as TGTGCCAGCAGCGTAGGGGTCCGCTGGTATGGCTACACCTTC. The V call is TRBV9, the J call TRBJ1-2; D is undetermined. From germline, CDR1 is SGDLS and CDR2 YYNGEE. V dropped 0 bases and J dropped 5 bases, with 11 bases sitting between them. The CDR3 is made up of 14 amino acids. The variable domain in full, with the rest retrieved from reference TRBV9 and TRBJ1-2, is DSGVTQTPKHLITATGQRVTLRCSPRSGDLSVYWYQQSLDQGLQFLIQYYNGEERAKGNILERFSAQQFPDLHSELNLSSLELGDSALYFCASSVGVRWYGYTFGSGTRLTVV.

The chain recombines TRBV28 with TRBJ2-5, with D perhaps given as TRBD1 or TRBD2 (5 bases each). The CDR3 has 13 amino acids. V was shortened by 5 bases and J by 5 bases, with 12 bases between the two germline ends. In germline, CDR1 is MDHEN, CDR2 SYDVKM. CDR3 protein: CASSPGTRETQYF. The CDR3 bases are TGTGCCAGCAGTCCGGGGACCCGGGAGACCCAGTACTTC.

This clone was seen a few times. This sequence joins TRBV2 and TRBJ1-1; D call uncertain. The CDR3 length is 14 residues. V was clipped by 6 bases and J by 0 bases, with 11 bases between them. Germline V CDR1 and CDR2: SNHLY, FYNNEI. The CDR3: CASRLGLMNTEAFF. CDR3 coding DNA: TGTGCCAGCAGGCTTGGGTTGATGAACACTGAAGCTTTCTTT.

The V call is TRBV5-4, the J call TRBJ2-7, with 10 nucleotides matching TRBD1. The CDR3 is 14 amino acids. The trim removed 4 bases at V and 4 bases at J, leaving 5 bases unmatched. Germline assignment: CDR1 SGHNT and CDR2 YYREEE (reference sequence). The CDR3, as DNA: TGTGCCAGCAGCGTCGGGACAGGGGCTTACGAGCAGTACTTC. It yields the protein CASSVGTGAYEQYF. Using reference TRBV5-4 and TRBJ2-7 for the parts outside the CDR3, the full variable domain is ETGVTQSPTHLIKTRGQQVTLRCSSQSGHNTVSWYQQALGQGPQFIFQYYREEENGRGNFPPRFSGLQFPNYSSELNVNALELDDSALYLCASSVGTGAYEQYFGPGTRLTVT.

This clone occurred a few times. The V call is TRBV12-3 or TRBV12-4, the J call TRBJ2-7, with D hard to call. The ends were cut back, 3 bases at V and 5 bases at J, with 8 bases in the middle. This CDR3 is built from 12 residues. The DNA for the CDR3 is TGTGCCAGCAGTTTTGGGCTGGACGAGCAGTACTTC. It yields the protein CASSFGLDEQYF.

The CDR3 bases are TGTGCCAGCAGCCCGGCCGGGTTCCTCCAAGAGACCCAGTACTTC. This codes for CASSPAGFLQETQYF. The V call is TRBV3-1 (or the pseudogene TRBV3-2), the J call TRBJ2-5; D is unclear. Germline assignment: CDR1 LGHDT and CDR2 YNNKEL (reference sequence). V shed 4 bases and J shed 1 base, with 13 bases lying between them. This CDR3 has 15 residues.

The chain has TRBV19 and TRBJ1-3; D call uncertain. CDR3 length: 12 residues. CDR1 LNHDA and CDR2 SQIVND come from the germline V gene (reference sequence). The V and J ends lost 4 bases and 6 bases respectively, with 7 bases between them. Here the CDR3 DNA reads TGTGCCAGTAGTACCCGGGCAAACACCATATATTTT. Translation gives CASSTRANTIYF.

The V call is TRBV5-1, the J call TRBJ2-2; D is perhaps TRBD1 (7 bases). V lost 4 bases, J lost 6 bases, and 19 bases lay in between. This CDR3 has 16 amino acids. The V gene's germline CDR1 is SGHRS and CDR2 YFSETQ. The CDR3 DNA reads TGCGCCAGCAGCCACCGAGGGGGCGCTAGCGCCGGGGAGCTGTTTTTT. It encodes CASSHRGGASAGELFF.

This chain links TRBV12-3 or TRBV12-4 with TRBJ1-2, with D possibly being TRBD1 (6 bases). The CDR3 is 13 residues long. V lost 6 bases, J lost 2 bases, and 10 bases lay in between. CDR3 DNA: TGTGCCAGCAGGGGGGCGCTAAACTATGGCTACACCTTC. Translation gives CASRGALNYGYTF.

This clone appeared a single time. The chain joins TRBV6-2 or TRBV6-3 to TRBJ2-7, with no clear D. The CDR3 is made up of 15 amino acids. Between the trimmed V and J ends, which lost 6 bases and 0 bases, there was a span of 15 bases. CDR1 and CDR2 from the germline V gene are MNHEY and SVGEGT. CDR3 bases: TGTGCCAGCAGCCCCCCATCCGTCGGCTCCTACGAGCAGTACTTC. This sequence encodes CASSPPSVGSYEQYF.

This clone is a singleton in its sample. This rearrangement joins TRBV30 to TRBJ2-6, with D maybe TRBD1 (5 bases). Between the trimmed V and J ends, which lost 6 bases and 1 base, there was a span of 10 bases. This CDR3 contains 14 residues. Germline V gene sequence: CDR1 GTSNPN, CDR2 SVGIG (reference sequence). The CDR3: CACSQGSGANVLTF. DNA for the CDR3: TGTGCCTGTTCGCAGGGATCTGGGGCCAACGTCCTGACTTTC.